Here is one TCR beta chain with its context. Per the germline V gene, CDR1 is SQVTM and CDR2 is ANQGSEA. The CDR3 has 13 amino acids. V lost 5 bases and J lost 3; bases outside the gene matches: 1. This entry belongs to a study of blood T cell repertoires in COVID-19. Study summary: Donors in the United States, Italy and Spain gave samples during acute or convalescent COVID-19. From T cells, B-cell-depleted T cells, or PBMCs came the material, which was cDNA or gDNA.

In the study's own analysis: Estimated nucleated cell counts came from reference gene primer amplification. The table came from immunoSEQ multiplex PCR; TCRdb's copy has only in-frame clones and leaves some out. The V and J calls and clone size are taken from that table; D and trimming were inferred from the DNA. This sample yields roughly 160,000 clones, of which 85% are seen a single time; around 1% belongs to the top ten. This clonotype originated in a man in his forties with acute or convalescent COVID-19. Sequenced sample: peripheral blood. The chain has TRBV29-1 and TRBJ1-6; 7 bases match TRBD1. CDR3 in amino acids: CSVRDSYNSPLHF. As DNA, the CDR3 is TGCAGCGTTAGGGACAGCTATAATTCACCCCTCCACTTT.